This TCR beta chain was retrieved from a study of blood T cell repertoires in COVID-19. Across the study: The analysed material was cDNA or gDNA that came from T cells, B-cell-depleted T cells, or PBMCs.

How the authors handled the data: Nucleated cell number was recorded as an estimate derived from reference gene primer amplification. TCRdb keeps only in-frame clones here, not all; method: immunoSEQ multiplex PCR. That table gives V, J and clone size, and the DNA gave D and trimming. The table has roughly 200,000 clones, around 90% seen once. The CDR3 has 15 amino acids. CDR1 is SGHVS, CDR2 FQNEAQ, per germline. The TCR was taken from a man aged 30 to 39 who had recovered from COVID-19. The chain has TRBV7-8 and TRBJ1-5; 9 bases fit TRBD1. The sequencing input was PBMCs or T cells enriched from blood (not recorded which). This CDR3 is CGGFQDRGSDQPQHF. The CDR3 DNA is TGTGGGGGGTTTCAGGACAGGGGCTCGGATCAGCCCCAGCATTTT. Based on the CDR3 plus reference TRBV7-8 and TRBJ1-5, the full variable domain is GAGVSQSPRYKVAKRGQDVALRCDPISGHVSLFWYQQALGQGPEFLTYFQNEAQLDKSGLPSDRFFAERPEGSVSTLKIQRTQQEDSAVYLCGGFQDRGSDQPQHFGDGTRLSIL.